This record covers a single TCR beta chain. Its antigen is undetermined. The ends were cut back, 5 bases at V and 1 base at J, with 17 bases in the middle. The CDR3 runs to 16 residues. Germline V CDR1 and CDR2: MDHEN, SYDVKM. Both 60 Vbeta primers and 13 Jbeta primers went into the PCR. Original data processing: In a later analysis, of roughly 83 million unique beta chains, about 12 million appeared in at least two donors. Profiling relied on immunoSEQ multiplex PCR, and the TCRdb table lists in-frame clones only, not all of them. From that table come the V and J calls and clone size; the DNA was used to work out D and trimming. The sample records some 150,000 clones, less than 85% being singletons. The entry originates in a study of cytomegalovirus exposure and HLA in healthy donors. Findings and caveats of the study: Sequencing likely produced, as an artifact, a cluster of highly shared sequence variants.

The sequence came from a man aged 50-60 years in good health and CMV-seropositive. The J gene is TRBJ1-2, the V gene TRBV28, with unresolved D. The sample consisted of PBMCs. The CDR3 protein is CASSPKTDLDNYGYTF. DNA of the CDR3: TGTGCCAGCAGTCCTAAGACGGACTTAGATAACTATGGCTACACCTTC.